Included here is one T cell receptor beta chain sequence, with context. Its matching antigen is unknown. One end of the junction does not line up with germline, which may come from a read error. Produced via immunoSEQ multiplex PCR; TCRdb's table is partial and in-frame only. The repertoire consists of 100,000 to 150,000 clones, with roughly 95% occurring once and the leading ten covering less than 2%. The data were taken from a study of cytomegalovirus exposure and HLA in healthy donors. General observations from the study: In vitro checks showed that a few CMV-associated chains really do target CMV antigens. There were over 150 TCR beta chains listed as cytomegalovirus-associated. According to a later analysis, TCR clusters from the first cohort tended to co-occur in the 120 or so validation repertoires.

CDR3 length: 14 residues. Germline loops: CDR1 PRHDT, CDR2 FYEKMQ (reference sequence). The source of this sequence is a man younger than 35 in good health and CMV-seronegative. The J gene is TRBJ1-5, the V gene TRBV13, with a tentative D call TRBD1 (6 bases). Sequenced: PBMCs. The CDR3 reads CASSLGGQNQPQHF. CDR3 bases: TGTGCCAGCAGCCTAGGGGGGCAGAATCAGCCCCAGCATTTT.